Following are 22 T cell receptor beta chains from one sample sequenced in a study of cytomegalovirus exposure and HLA in healthy donors. It was with 60 Vbeta and 13 Jbeta primers that the PCR ran. Clones were read by immunoSEQ multiplex PCR, and TCRdb kept only the in-frame ones, dropping some. Counted here are around 140,000 clones, approximately 80% occurring once; the ten biggest clones make up approximately 3.8%. What was sequenced was PBMCs. These TCRs come from a male donor in good health and CMV-seronegative.

This chain uses TRBV14 with TRBJ2-1, with 8 positions matching TRBD2. The CDR3 is 17 amino acids. Germline loops: CDR1 SGHDN, CDR2 FVKESK. The V and J ends lost 3 bases and 4 bases, in that order; junction bases with no gene match: 11. This CDR3 is CASSHYRSGTRYNEQFF. The CDR3 DNA reads as TGTGCCAGCAGCCACTACCGATCCGGGACTAGATACAATGAGCAGTTCTTC.

The chain has TRBV2 and TRBJ1-3; the D gene is possibly TRBD1 (6 bases). From germline, CDR1 is SNHLY and CDR2 FYNNEI. This CDR3 has 13 amino acids. V was trimmed by 4 bases and J by 15 bases, leaving 19 bases between them. CDR3 in amino acids: CASSVIGTILQYF. The CDR3 nucleotides are TGTGCCAGCAGTGTGATAGGGACAATCCTACAATATTTT.

The chain couples TRBV29-1 to TRBJ2-5; D perhaps matches TRBD1 (5 bases). Germline values: CDR1 SQVTM, CDR2 ANQGSEA. Trimming left V 3 bases short and J 3 bases short, with 8 bases between. The CDR3 runs to 12 residues. The CDR3 spells CSVDQGEETQYF. DNA for the CDR3: TGCAGCGTTGATCAGGGCGAAGAGACCCAGTACTTC.

This clone was observed a single time. J is TRBJ2-5 and V is TRBV11-2; 12 positions match TRBD2. Germline CDR1 SGHAT, CDR2 FQNNGV. V gave up 1 base and J gave up 0 bases; unmatched junction bases: 3. The CDR3 runs 17 residues. The CDR3 region is CASSLGLAGGNQETQYF. DNA for the CDR3: TGTGCCAGCAGCTTAGGGCTAGCGGGGGGGAACCAAGAGACCCAGTACTTC.

About this clone: This specimen includes other DNA sequences encoding the same CDR3. The genes are TRBV7-9 and TRBJ2-7; the match to TRBD2 covers 11 bases. Germline lookup yields CDR1 SEHNR and CDR2 FQNEAQ (reference sequence). Losses at the gene ends were 1 base for V and 4 bases for J; bases not matched to a gene: 0. The length of the CDR3 is 14 residues. CDR3 sequence: CASSLGLAGYEQYF. The CDR3 nucleotides are TGTGCCAGCAGCTTAGGACTAGCGGGGTACGAGCAGTACTTC.

The chain has TRBV19 and TRBJ1-5; a weak D match, TRBD1 (5 bases). Germline lookup yields CDR1 LNHDA and CDR2 SQIVND (reference sequence). This CDR3 has 15 residues. With 0 bases removed from V and 7 bases from J, the gap between germline ends came to 13 bases. CDR3 sequence reads: CASSIDLAGLQPQHF. The DNA of the CDR3 is TGTGCCAGTAGTATAGATCTGGCAGGGCTCCAGCCCCAGCATTTT.

Comment on this clone: Other DNA variants within this sample encode the same CDR3. J is TRBJ2-5 and V is TRBV5-4; TRBD2 aligns across 7 bases. This CDR3 has 15 amino acids. V was clipped by 2 bases and J by 1 base; unmatched bases: 5. CDR1 is SGHNT and CDR2 is YYREEE in the germline V gene (reference sequence). CDR3 in DNA: TGTGCCAGCAGCTTCTCAACGGGAGGCCAAGAGACCCAGTACTTC. Amino acids: CASSFSTGGQETQYF. The variable domain in full, with the rest retrieved from reference TRBV5-4 and TRBJ2-5, is ETGVTQSPTHLIKTRGQQVTLRCSSQSGHNTVSWYQQALGQGPQFIFQYYREEENGRGNFPPRFSGLQFPNYSSELNVNALELDDSALYLCASSFSTGGQETQYFGPGTRLLVL.

As to this clone: The germline gene is not matched at one end of the junction; a read error may be the cause. The CDR3 region has the DNA TGTGCCAGCAGGGGGCTGTCTGGGAACGCCGGGGAGCTGTTTTTT. Its translation is CASRGLSGNAGELFF. The chain recombines TRBV2 with TRBJ2-2; D may be TRBD1 (5 bases). From germline, CDR1 is SNHLY and CDR2 FYNNEI. The CDR3 consists of 15 residues.

The DNA for the CDR3 is TGTGCCAGCAGTGATGGACAGGGGAACACCATATATTTT. Its translation is CASSDGQGNTIYF. The chain links TRBV2 to TRBJ1-3, with TRBD1 identical over 9 bases. With V trimmed by 3 bases and J by 7 bases, 1 base remained unmatched. The CDR3 totals 13 residues. Germline loops: CDR1 SNHLY, CDR2 FYNNEI. Based on the CDR3 plus reference TRBV2 and TRBJ1-3, the full variable domain is EPEVTQTPSHQVTQMGQEVILRCVPISNHLYFYWYRQILGQKVEFLVSFYNNEISEKSEIFDDQFSVERPDGSNFTLKIRSTKLEDSAMYFCASSDGQGNTIYFGEGSWLTVV.

The rearrangement joins TRBV14 to TRBJ2-7; TRBD2 matches at 11 bases. The CDR3 is 15 amino acids. Germline V gives CDR1 SGHDN, CDR2 FVKESK. V lost 4 bases and J lost 6; bases outside the gene matches: 8. CDR3 DNA sequence: TGTGCCAGCAGCCGAACTAGCGGGAGAAGCAGCGAGCAGTACTTC. Its translation: CASSRTSGRSSEQYF.

This clone was observed a few times. The chain joins TRBV5-1 to TRBJ2-1, with 7 nucleotides matching TRBD1. Germline loops: CDR1 SGHRS, CDR2 YFSETQ. The CDR3 runs to 15 residues. Losses at the gene ends were 4 bases for V and 4 bases for J; bases not matched to a gene: 8. The CDR3: CASSLGQLIYNEQFF. The CDR3, as DNA: TGCGCCAGCAGCCTGGGACAGTTGATTTACAATGAGCAGTTCTTC. The full variable domain, its missing parts supplied by reference TRBV5-1 and TRBJ2-1, is KAGVTQTPRYLIKTRGQQVTLSCSPISGHRSVSWYQQTPGQGLQFLFEYFSETQRNKGNFPGRFSGRQFSNSRSEMNVSTLELGDSALYLCASSLGQLIYNEQFFGPGTRLTVL.

V usage is TRBV14 and J usage is TRBJ2-1; D remains unclear. CDR3 length: 14 amino acids. Per germline, CDR1 SGHDN and CDR2 FVKESK. Trimming cost V 2 bases and J 3 bases, with 8 bases left between them. CDR3 sequence: CASSQLQHYNEQFF. CDR3 DNA: TGTGCCAGCAGCCAATTACAGCACTACAATGAGCAGTTCTTC.

V usage is TRBV10-3 and J usage is TRBJ2-5; 10 nucleotides align to TRBD2. The J call may not be correct, given that the DNA end is closer to TRBJ2-7. The length of the CDR3 is 14 residues. Germline CDR1 reads ENHRY; CDR2 reads SYGVKD. CDR3 sequence reads: CATTTSGQTYEQYF. The CDR3 DNA sequence: TGTGCCACGACGACTAGCGGGCAAACCTACGAGCAGTACTTC.

Only a few counts were recorded for this clone. The rearrangement uses TRBV19 and TRBJ2-7, with D tentatively TRBD1 (5 bases). The CDR3 has 14 amino acids. Between the trimmed V and J ends, which lost 3 bases and 0 bases, there was a span of 9 bases. The germline V gene has CDR1 LNHDA and CDR2 SQIVND (reference sequence). The CDR3 protein is CASSIRVPSYEQYF. DNA of the CDR3: TGTGCCAGTAGTATCAGGGTACCCTCCTACGAGCAGTACTTC. Filled out from reference TRBV19 and TRBJ2-7, the complete variable domain reads DGGITQSPKYLFRKEGQNVTLSCEQNLNHDAMYWYRQDPGQGLRLIYYSQIVNDFQKGDIAEGYSVSREKKESFPLTVTSAQKNPTAFYLCASSIRVPSYEQYFGPGTRLTVT.

This chain connects TRBV7-3 to TRBJ2-2, with 7 bases fitting TRBD2. J was trimmed by 2 bases and V by 1 base; bases with no gene match: 7. The CDR3 runs to 17 residues. Germline V CDR1 and CDR2: SGHTA, FQGTGA. CDR3 amino acids: CASSLMVASGNTGELFF. Here the CDR3 DNA reads TGTGCCAGCAGCTTAATGGTAGCTAGCGGCAACACCGGGGAGCTGTTTTTT.

This chain uses TRBV7-6 with TRBJ2-3; no definite D call. Trimming removed 0 bases from V and 5 bases from J, with 6 bases in between. There are 13 residues in the CDR3. The germline V gene has CDR1 SGHVS and CDR2 FNYEAQ. Here the CDR3 reads CASSLAGLDTQYF. The CDR3 nucleotides are TGTGCCAGCAGCTTAGCCGGGTTAGATACGCAGTATTTT. The full variable domain, rest sourced from reference TRBV7-6 and TRBJ2-3, is GAGVSQSPRYKVTKRGQDVALRCDPISGHVSLYWYRQALGQGPEFLTYFNYEAQQDKSGLPNDRFSAERPEGSISTLTIQRTEQRDSAMYRCASSLAGLDTQYFGPGTRLTVL.

V and J are TRBV5-6 and TRBJ2-5; possibly TRBD1 for D (5 bases). The CDR3 has 13 amino acids. Germline lookup yields CDR1 SGHDT and CDR2 YYEEEE. Trimming cost V 2 bases and J 4 bases, with 9 bases left between them. For the CDR3, the DNA is TGTGCCAGCAGCTTTGCTAGGGGAGAGACCCAGTACTTC. The encoded protein is CASSFARGETQYF.

This chain uses TRBV5-6 with TRBJ1-4, with a possible D match to TRBD1 (5 bases). The ends were cut back, 0 bases at V and 3 bases at J, with 12 bases in the middle. CDR3 size: 16 residues. From germline, CDR1 is SGHDT and CDR2 YYEEEE. CDR3 DNA: TGTGCCAGCAGCTTGGTGGGAAGGGGCGCTAATGAAAAACTGTTTTTT. This encodes CASSLVGRGANEKLFF.

The V and J genes are TRBV27 and TRBJ1-4, with 10 bases aligning to TRBD1. V dropped 6 bases and J dropped 8; count of bases not matched to a gene: 6. CDR3 length: 14 residues. Looked up from germline, CDR1 is MNHEY and CDR2 is SMNVEV (reference sequence). Here the CDR3 reads CASRGTGVGEKLFF. The CDR3 coding sequence is TGTGCCAGCAGGGGGACAGGGGTAGGAGAAAAACTGTTTTTT.

The chain has TRBV27 and TRBJ2-2, with D tentatively TRBD1 (6 bases). V lost 6 bases, J lost 3 bases, and 11 bases lay in between. This CDR3 contains 14 residues. Germline V gene lookup returns CDR1 MNHEY and CDR2 SMNVEV (reference sequence). Here the CDR3 reads CASRPGTHTGELFF. Written as DNA, the CDR3 is TGTGCCAGCAGACCCGGGACACACACCGGGGAGCTGTTTTTT.

This clone was counted once. This rearrangement joins TRBV6-6 to TRBJ1-1; D is unresolved. Deletions cut 7 bases from V and 11 bases from J, with 17 bases between. Germline assignment: CDR1 MNHNY and CDR2 SVGAGI (reference sequence). CDR3 length: 12 amino acids. DNA for the CDR3: TGTGCCAGCACCTCTCTCGGAGCGCGTGCTTTCTTT. It yields the protein CASTSLGARAFF.

J is TRBJ1-1 and V is TRBV7-3; D might be TRBD1 (6 bases). V dropped 5 bases and J dropped 3 bases, with 10 bases sitting between them. Germline CDR1 SGHTA, CDR2 FQGTGA. The CDR3 length is 13 residues. CDR3 in DNA: TGTGCCAGCAGCCCCACAGGGTACACTGAAGCTTTCTTT. It codes for CASSPTGYTEAFF.